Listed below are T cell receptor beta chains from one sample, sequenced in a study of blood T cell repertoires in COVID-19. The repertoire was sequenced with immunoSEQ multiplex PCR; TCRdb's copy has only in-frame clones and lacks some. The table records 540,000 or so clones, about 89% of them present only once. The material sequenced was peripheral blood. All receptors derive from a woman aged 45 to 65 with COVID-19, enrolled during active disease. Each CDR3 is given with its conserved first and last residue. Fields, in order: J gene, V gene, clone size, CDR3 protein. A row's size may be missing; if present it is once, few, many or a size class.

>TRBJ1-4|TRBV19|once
CASSIGANEKLFF
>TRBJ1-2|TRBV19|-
CASSTPRLATGSDYGYTF
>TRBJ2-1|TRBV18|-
CASSPSRLAGTGDEQFF
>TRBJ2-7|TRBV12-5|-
CASGIGGDEQYF
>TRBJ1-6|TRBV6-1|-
CASSEVQGARGDSPLHF
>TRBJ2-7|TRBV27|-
CASSPQGQVAGEQYF
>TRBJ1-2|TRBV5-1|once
CASATAPDYGYTF
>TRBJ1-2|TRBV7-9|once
CASSLAGGARNYGYTF
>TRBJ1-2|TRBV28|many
CASRGSYGYTF
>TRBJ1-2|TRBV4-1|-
CASSRAEGDPGYTF
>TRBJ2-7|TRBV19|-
CASSTQGVVYEQYF
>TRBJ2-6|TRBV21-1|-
CASSKGTGGSYNSGANVLTF
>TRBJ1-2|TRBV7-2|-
CASSLKSNGQGGRYGYTF
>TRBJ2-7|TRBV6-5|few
CATQGYIPYEQYF
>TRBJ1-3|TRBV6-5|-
CASSSPRQGRNTIYF
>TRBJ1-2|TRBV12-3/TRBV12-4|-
CASSLGQNYGYTF
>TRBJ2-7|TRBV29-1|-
CSVAGDSRLEQYF
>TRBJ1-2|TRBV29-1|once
CSVSGTEPWGYTF
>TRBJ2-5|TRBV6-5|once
CASRRDRGQETQYF
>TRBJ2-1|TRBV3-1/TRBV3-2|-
CASSQETRRQVNNEQFF
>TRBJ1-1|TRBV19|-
CASSIGDRETEAFF
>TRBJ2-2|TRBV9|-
CASSGGTANTGELFF
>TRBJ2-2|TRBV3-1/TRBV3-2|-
CASSPKPLAAGELFF